The 21 T cell receptor beta chains reported below all come from one sample, sequenced in a study of blood T cell repertoires in COVID-19. The data were produced by immunoSEQ multiplex PCR, yet TCRdb's version contains in-frame clones alone and is incomplete. This sample has some 450,000 clones, with 88% found just once. The specimen sequenced was peripheral blood. The origin of the receptors is a woman aged 50 to 60 with COVID-19, enrolled during active disease.

V and J are TRBV5-4 and TRBJ1-1; D not certain. The germline gives CDR1 SGHNT, CDR2 YYREEE (reference sequence). The CDR3 contains 13 residues. The V and J ends lost 0 bases and 8 bases respectively, with 11 bases between them. The CDR3 region has the DNA TGTGCCAGCAGCTTGGGGGGATCGGGAGAAGCTTTCTTT. Translating it yields CASSLGGSGEAFF.

This chain links TRBV7-9 with TRBJ1-1; D gene ambiguous. Germline loops: CDR1 SEHNR, CDR2 FQNEAQ (reference sequence). Trimming took off 5 bases at V and 8 bases at J, with 12 bases between the two ends. This CDR3 has 12 amino acids. The CDR3 loop reads CASSALSGEAFF. Here the CDR3 DNA reads TGTGCCAGCAGCGCATTATCGGGGGAAGCTTTCTTT.

The rearrangement uses TRBV7-2 and TRBJ2-5; the match to TRBD1 covers 7 bases. J lost 2 bases, V lost 5 bases, and 8 bases had no gene match. CDR1 and CDR2 (germline): SGHTA, FQGNSA. The CDR3 has 15 residues. CDR3 DNA: TGTGCCAGCAGCCTACAGGGGTCTTCTCAAGAGACCCAGTACTTC. It yields the protein CASSLQGSSQETQYF.

Of note for this clone: Different DNA sequences within this sample yield the same CDR3. This chain joins TRBV30 and TRBJ1-2; D may be TRBD1 (6 bases). Trimming stripped 0 bases from V and 5 bases from J, with 10 bases between. This CDR3 comprises 13 residues. The germline V gene has CDR1 GTSNPN and CDR2 SVGIG (reference sequence). The CDR3 reads CAWSVGRGYGYTF. In nucleotides, the CDR3 is TGTGCCTGGAGTGTGGGCAGGGGATATGGCTACACCTTC.

About this clone: A read error may produce the germline difference seen at one junction end. This rearrangement joins TRBV5-7 to TRBJ1-5; D is ambiguous. TRBV5-7 carries the ORF label, with uncertain function. The CDR3 is 13 residues long. Written as DNA, the CDR3 is TGTACCAGCAACCTTACGGGGATTCAGCCCCAGCATTTT. Protein: CTSNLTGIQPQHF.

The chain has TRBV27 and TRBJ1-1; D not resolved. The CDR3 length is 11 residues. Germline V CDR1 and CDR2: MNHEY, SMNVEV (reference sequence). Trimming took off 4 bases at V and 7 bases at J, with 7 bases between the two ends. CDR3 amino acids: CASSSFSEAFF. As DNA, the CDR3 is TGTGCCAGCAGTTCTTTTAGTGAAGCTTTCTTT.

In nucleotides, the CDR3 is TGTGCCAGCAGCTTAGGCCACGGCACCGGGGAGCTGTTTTTT. It codes for CASSLGHGTGELFF. The chain has TRBV11-2 and TRBJ2-2; unclear D gene. V shed 1 base and J shed 4 bases, with 7 bases lying between them. Per germline, CDR1 SGHAT and CDR2 FQNNGV. This CDR3 contains 14 residues.

The CDR3 sequence: CASSFVTGGENNEQFF. The CDR3, as DNA: TGTGCCAGCAGCTTCGTAACAGGGGGGGAGAACAATGAGCAGTTCTTC. This chain joins TRBV7-9 and TRBJ2-1, with D perhaps matching TRBD1 (8 bases). Germline V gene data show CDR1 as SEHNR and CDR2 as FQNEAQ (reference sequence). Trimming removed 3 bases at V and 5 bases at J, with 17 bases between. The CDR3 runs to 16 residues. Looking up the rest from reference TRBV7-9 and TRBJ2-1 gives the full variable domain: DTGVSQNPRHKITKRGQNVTFRCDPISEHNRLYWYRQTLGQGPEFLTYFQNEAQLEKSRLLSDRFSAERPKGSFSTLEIQRTEQGDSAMYLCASSFVTGGENNEQFFGPGTRLTVL.

This sequence joins TRBV2 and TRBJ2-1; a weak D match, TRBD1 (6 bases). Per the germline V gene, CDR1 is SNHLY and CDR2 is FYNNEI. Trimming pared 6 bases from V and 6 bases from J, leaving 18 bases between. This CDR3 is 15 amino acids long. CDR3 in amino acids: CASRYPTGSSNEQFF. Written as DNA, the CDR3 is TGTGCCAGCAGGTACCCGACAGGTTCAAGCAATGAGCAGTTCTTC.

The V gene is TRBV27, the J gene TRBJ1-5; 9 nucleotides match TRBD1. Per germline, CDR1 MNHEY and CDR2 SMNVEV (reference sequence). This CDR3 contains 14 residues. J gave up 7 bases and V 6 bases, and 7 bases lay outside the gene matches. The CDR3 DNA sequence: TGTGCCAGCAGACTACAGGGGGCAGGACAGCCCCAGCATTTT. Protein product: CASRLQGAGQPQHF.

V is TRBV12-3 or TRBV12-4 and J is TRBJ2-7; D possibly corresponds to TRBD1 (5 bases). Trimming pared 5 bases from V and 6 bases from J, leaving 11 bases between. This CDR3 is built from 12 residues. Here the CDR3 DNA reads TGTGCCAGCAGTCCAGGGTTGGGCGAGCAGTACTTC. Translation: CASSPGLGEQYF.

DNA of the CDR3: TGTGCCAGCAGTTTAATGCCAGCGGGTCTAGCGGGGGGGCATAATGAGCAGTTCTTC. This sequence encodes CASSLMPAGLAGGHNEQFF. The J gene is TRBJ2-1, the V gene TRBV27; TRBD2 matches at 12 bases. The V gene end was trimmed by 2 bases and the J gene end by 7 bases; junction bases not matched to a gene: 15. CDR1 is MNHEY and CDR2 is SMNVEV in the germline V gene (reference sequence). The CDR3 extends over 19 amino acids.

V and J are TRBV7-9 and TRBJ2-2; TRBD2 agrees at 14 bases. Germline-derived CDR1 and CDR2 are SEHNR and FQNEAQ (reference sequence). V shed 5 bases, J shed 3 bases, and the junction held 5 bases outside the gene matches. The CDR3 has 17 amino acids. The CDR3 region is CASSPRTSGGYTGELFF. The CDR3 DNA is TGTGCCAGCAGCCCCAGGACTAGCGGGGGGTACACCGGGGAGCTGTTTTTT.

The chain recombines TRBV9 with TRBJ1-1; D is ambiguous. The CDR3 runs to 13 residues. The V end was cut by 4 bases, the J end by 5 bases, with 12 bases between. Germline CDR1 is SGDLS and CDR2 is YYNGEE. CDR3: CASSPSGLTEAFF. CDR3 nucleotide sequence: TGTGCCAGCAGCCCTTCAGGATTAACTGAAGCTTTCTTT. Full variable domain (rest looked up from reference TRBV9 and TRBJ1-1): DSGVTQTPKHLITATGQRVTLRCSPRSGDLSVYWYQQSLDQGLQFLIQYYNGEERAKGNILERFSAQQFPDLHSELNLSSLELGDSALYFCASSPSGLTEAFFGQGTRLTVV.

CDR3 amino acids: CASSFTGLITDTQYF. The DNA of the CDR3 is TGTGCCAGCAGCTTTACGGGACTCATAACAGATACGCAGTATTTT. The chain employs TRBV7-3 and TRBJ2-3; D possibly corresponds to TRBD2 (6 bases). Per germline, CDR1 SGHTA and CDR2 FQGTGA. Trimming took 3 bases from V and 3 from J, leaving 13 bases between them. The CDR3 sequence is 15 residues long.

V and J are TRBV28 and TRBJ2-5; 14 bases are a match to TRBD2. Germline V gives CDR1 MDHEN, CDR2 SYDVKM. The trim removed 4 bases at V and 4 bases at J, leaving 8 bases unmatched. The CDR3 runs to 17 residues. The CDR3 DNA reads as TGTGCCAGCAGTTCCCCCCGACTAGCGGGGGGGTTAGAGACCCAGTACTTC. Residues: CASSSPRLAGGLETQYF.

V usage is TRBV2 and J usage is TRBJ1-3; D is unclear. The CDR3 length is 12 residues. Looked up from germline, CDR1 is SNHLY and CDR2 is FYNNEI. V was cut by 8 bases and J by 8 bases, with 13 bases left in between. The CDR3 bases are TGTGCCAGCCGAGAAGGAGGCGACACCATATATTTT. It codes for CASREGGDTIYF.

V usage is TRBV30 and J usage is TRBJ2-3; weak D call: TRBD2 (5 bases). The V gene lost 2 bases and the J gene lost 3 bases, with 15 bases spanning the gap. This CDR3 contains 15 residues. Germline CDR1 is GTSNPN and CDR2 is SVGIG (reference sequence). CDR3 sequence (DNA): TGTGCCTGGAGTTCAACCGGGGTGGCGACAGATACGCAGTATTTT. Its protein product is CAWSSTGVATDTQYF.

This clone appeared a single time. The chain is built from TRBV6-5 and TRBJ1-1; TRBD1 agrees at 7 bases. V dropped 4 bases and J dropped 6; count of bases not matched to a gene: 8. The CDR3 sequence is 14 residues long. From germline, CDR1 is MNHEY and CDR2 SVGAGI. DNA for the CDR3: TGTGCCAGCAGTTCTGGACAGGTGACCGCTGAAGCTTTCTTT. It yields the protein CASSSGQVTAEAFF.

The rearrangement links TRBV7-8 to TRBJ2-5, with no clear D. The CDR3 extends over 11 amino acids. Deletions cut 4 bases from V and 5 bases from J, with 5 bases between. CDR1 and CDR2 (germline): SGHVS, FQNEAQ. The CDR3 reads CASSSGETQYF. CDR3 in DNA: TGTGCCAGCAGCTCCGGGGAGACCCAGTACTTC.

For this clone: This same CDR3 is encoded by further DNA sequences in the sample. CDR3 amino acids: CSVQGSGNTIYF. CDR3 coding DNA: TGCAGCGTACAGGGATCTGGAAACACCATATATTTT. The chain couples TRBV29-1 to TRBJ1-3, with a weak D call TRBD1 (6 bases). Germline V gene lookup returns CDR1 SQVTM and CDR2 ANQGSEA. The CDR3 totals 12 residues. V lost 6 bases and J 1 base, leaving 7 bases between the germline ends.